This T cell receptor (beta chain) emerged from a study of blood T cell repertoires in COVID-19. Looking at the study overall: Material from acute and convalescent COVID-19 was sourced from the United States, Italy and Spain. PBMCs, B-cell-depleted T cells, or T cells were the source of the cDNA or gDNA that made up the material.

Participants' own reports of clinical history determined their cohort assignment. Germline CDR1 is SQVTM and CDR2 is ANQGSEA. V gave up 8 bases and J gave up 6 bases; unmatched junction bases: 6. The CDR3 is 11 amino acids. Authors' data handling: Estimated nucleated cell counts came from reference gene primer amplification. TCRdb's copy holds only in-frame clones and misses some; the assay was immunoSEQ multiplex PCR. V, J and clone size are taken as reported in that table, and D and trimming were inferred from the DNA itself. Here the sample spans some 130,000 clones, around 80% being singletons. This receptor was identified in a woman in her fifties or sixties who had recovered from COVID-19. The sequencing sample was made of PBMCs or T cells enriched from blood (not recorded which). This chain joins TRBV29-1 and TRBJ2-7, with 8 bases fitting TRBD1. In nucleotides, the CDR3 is TGCAGCATTGGGACAGGCGGCGAGCAGTACTTC. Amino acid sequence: CSIGTGGEQYF.